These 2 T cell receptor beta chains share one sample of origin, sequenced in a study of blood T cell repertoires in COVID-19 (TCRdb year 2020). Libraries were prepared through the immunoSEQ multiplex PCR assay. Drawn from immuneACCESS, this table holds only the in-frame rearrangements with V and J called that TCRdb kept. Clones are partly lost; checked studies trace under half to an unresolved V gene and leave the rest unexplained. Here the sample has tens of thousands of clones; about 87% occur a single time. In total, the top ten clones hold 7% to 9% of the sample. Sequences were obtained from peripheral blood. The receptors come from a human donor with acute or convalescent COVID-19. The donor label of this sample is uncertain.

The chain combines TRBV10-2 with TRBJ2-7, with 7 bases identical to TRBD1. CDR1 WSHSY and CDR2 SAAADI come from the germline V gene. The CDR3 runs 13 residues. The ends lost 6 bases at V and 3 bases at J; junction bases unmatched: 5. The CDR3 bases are TGCGCCAGCAGAGGACAGGTTGTCTACGAGCAGTACTTC. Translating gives CASRGQVVYEQYF.

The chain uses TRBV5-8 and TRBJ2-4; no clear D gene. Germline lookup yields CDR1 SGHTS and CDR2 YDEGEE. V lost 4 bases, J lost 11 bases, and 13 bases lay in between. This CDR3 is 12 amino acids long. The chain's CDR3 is CASSLRGVVQYF. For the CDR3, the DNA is TGTGCCAGCAGCCTCAGAGGAGTGGTTCAGTACTTC.